One and the same sample provided the 14 T cell receptor beta chains below, sequenced in a study of blood T cells in healthy people across ages. The use of a sample-barcoded 5' primer and a J-beta primer mix characterized a second PCR of roughly 6 to 11 cycles. TCRdb redid the calling of the 5' RACE reads with MiXCR, one entry per CDR3 protein. This repertoire shows some 1,800,000 distinct CDR3 sequences, 30% to 40% found once; its top ten account for under 25%. The sequenced sample was blood. These receptors originate from a human donor in good health.

This clonotype was picked up a small number of times. The rearrangement links TRBV20-1 to TRBJ2-3; unclear D gene. The germline V gene has CDR1 DFQATT and CDR2 SNEGSKA (reference sequence). The CDR3 covers 17 residues. Trimming removed 3 bases at V and 2 bases at J, with 21 bases between. The CDR3 loop reads CSARDPTSGSLTDTQYF. The CDR3 coding sequence is TGCAGTGCTAGGGACCCCACGTCCGGGTCCCTCACAGATACGCAGTATTTT.

This clonotype was recorded a few times. CDR3 nucleotide sequence: TGCGCCAGCAGCCAAGATCGTGTGTTTGGTCAGCCCCAGCATTTT. Encoded protein: CASSQDRVFGQPQHF. The genes are TRBV4-1 and TRBJ1-5; no clear D gene. Germline assignment: CDR1 MGHRA and CDR2 YSYEKL. The CDR3 loop spans 15 amino acids. Trimming took off 0 bases at V and 6 bases at J, with 12 bases between the two ends.

As for this clonotype: Lacking the conserved final phenylalanine or tryptophan, this CDR3 likely reflects a read error. The chain employs TRBV6-5 and TRBJ2-3; TRBD2 matches at 8 bases. The CDR3 has 16 residues. After removal of 5 bases from V and 0 bases from J, the junction contained 7 bases not matched to a gene. Germline CDR1 MNHEY, CDR2 SVGAGI. The CDR3 region has the DNA TGTGCCAGCAGTCGGGCGGGGGGTACTAGCACAGATACGCAGTATTTG. Translating it yields CASSRAGGTSTDTQYL.

This clonotype was picked up a small number of times. The chain recombines TRBV27 with TRBJ2-3, with TRBD2 matching over 7 bases. Germline CDR1 is MNHEY and CDR2 is SMNVEV (reference sequence). V shed 3 bases and J 2 bases; nucleotides not matched to a gene: 11. The CDR3 extends over 17 amino acids. The CDR3: CASSFFVGLAVTDTQYF. CDR3 coding DNA: TGTGCCAGCAGTTTTTTTGTGGGGCTAGCGGTCACAGATACGCAGTATTTT.

This clonotype has only a few counts. The V and J genes are TRBV5-1 and TRBJ2-4; TRBD1 aligns across 7 bases. Looked up from germline, CDR1 is SGHRS and CDR2 is YFSETQ. The CDR3 extends over 16 amino acids. J lost 0 bases, V lost 4 bases, and 7 bases had no gene match. The CDR3 spells CASSVSGQLAKNIQYF. The CDR3 DNA reads as TGCGCCAGCAGCGTGTCGGGACAGCTAGCCAAAAACATTCAGTACTTC. Drawing the rest from reference TRBV5-1 and TRBJ2-4, the complete variable domain is KAGVTQTPRYLIKTRGQQVTLSCSPISGHRSVSWYQQTPGQGLQFLFEYFSETQRNKGNFPGRFSGRQFSNSRSEMNVSTLELGDSALYLCASSVSGQLAKNIQYFGAGTRLSVL.

This clonotype has more than one count but fewer than ten. The V call is TRBV5-4, the J call TRBJ2-5; the match to TRBD2 covers 7 bases. CDR3 length: 14 residues. The ends lost 7 bases at V and 4 bases at J; junction bases unmatched: 10. CDR1 is SGHNT and CDR2 is YYREEE in the germline V gene (reference sequence). DNA of the CDR3: TGTGCCAGCCAGCCGGGGGGTAGCGGAGAGACCCAGTACTTC. Translated, it gives CASQPGGSGETQYF.

The chain is built from TRBV3-1 and TRBJ2-7; TRBD2 agrees at 10 bases. The V gene end was trimmed by 0 bases and the J gene end by 1 base; junction bases not matched to a gene: 12. CDR3 length: 19 amino acids. The V gene's germline CDR1 is LGHDT and CDR2 YNNKEL (reference sequence). As DNA, the CDR3 is TGTGCCAGCAGCCAAGATGAGCTAGCGGGGGACTCGGGGTCCTACGAGCAGTACTTC. Its protein is CASSQDELAGDSGSYEQYF.

CDR3 coding DNA: TGCGCCAGCAGCTTGACGGGGACTTCCGAAACCTACGAGCAGTACTTC. Translating it yields CASSLTGTSETYEQYF. The rearrangement uses TRBV5-1 and TRBJ2-7; D might be TRBD2 (6 bases). The germline CDR1 and CDR2 sequences are SGHRS and YFSETQ. The V end was cut by 1 base, the J end by 2 bases, with 16 bases between. The CDR3 sequence is 16 residues long.

This clonotype has more than one count but fewer than ten. The V call is TRBV6-5, the J call TRBJ2-7; 11 bases are a match to TRBD1. The last part of the DNA fits TRBJ2-5 better; the J call may be wrong. This CDR3 spans 16 amino acids. Germline V gene lookup returns CDR1 MNHEY and CDR2 SVGAGI. The chain's CDR3 is CASRVAGTGGLETQYF. DNA for the CDR3: TGTGCCAGCAGAGTAGCCGGGACAGGGGGTTTGGAGACCCAGTACTTC.

This rearrangement joins TRBV4-3 to TRBJ2-1; the D gene could be TRBD1 or TRBD2 (6 bases each). The CDR3 totals 17 residues. V lost 3 bases, J lost 9 bases, and 24 bases lay in between. Germline CDR1 is LGHNA and CDR2 is YSLEER. The CDR3, as DNA: TGCGCCAGCAGCCATCCCCTCGCGGGGACAAAGGAGAGTGAGCAGTTCTTC. Encoded protein: CASSHPLAGTKESEQFF.

V is TRBV7-2 and J is TRBJ1-4, with 9 nucleotides matching TRBD1. V lost 2 bases and J lost 2; bases outside the gene matches: 9. CDR1 and CDR2 from the germline V gene are SGHTA and FQGNSA. CDR3 length equals 18 residues. CDR3 nucleotide sequence: TGTGCCAGCAGCTTAAGAGCCGGGACAGGGTTCACTAATGAAAAACTGTTTTTT. Protein sequence: CASSLRAGTGFTNEKLFF.

V and J are TRBV9 and TRBJ1-2; 9 positions agree with TRBD1. Per germline, CDR1 SGDLS and CDR2 YYNGEE. The CDR3 consists of 15 residues. After removal of 3 bases from V and 0 bases from J, the junction contained 3 bases not matched to a gene. The CDR3, as DNA: TGTGCCAGCAGCGCGGACAGGGGCGCTAACTATGGCTACACCTTC. It is translated as CASSADRGANYGYTF.

A note on this clonotype: At one boundary the junction diverges from the germline segment, which might be a read error. The chain uses TRBV10-2 and TRBJ1-2, with D uncertain. CDR3 length: 14 residues. The germline V gene has CDR1 WSHSY and CDR2 SAAADI. Here the CDR3 DNA reads TGTGCCAGCAGTGGCGGCGGAGAGCGCTATGGCTACACCTTC. Translated, it gives CASSGGGERYGYTF.

This CDR3 reads CASSVGQELVDGYTF. In DNA form, the CDR3 reads TGTGCCAGCAGCGTTGGACAGGAGCTCGTGGATGGCTACACCTTC. J is TRBJ1-2 and V is TRBV9, with 7 bases aligning to TRBD1. The CDR3 sequence is 15 residues long. The trim removed 2 bases at V and 6 bases at J, leaving 10 bases unmatched. The germline V gene encodes CDR1 SGDLS and CDR2 YYNGEE.